Sequencing of this TCR beta chain was carried out in a study of STAT5B mutations in CD4+ large granular lymphocyte leukemia. Profiling relied on immunoSEQ multiplex PCR, and the TCRdb table lists in-frame clones only, not all of them. The table lists 30,000 to 40,000 clones, 65% to 90% of them singletons, with approximately 1.3% in the top ten. CDR1 ENHRY and CDR2 SYGVKD come from the germline V gene. The CDR3 totals 20 residues. Trimming removed 0 bases at V and 0 bases at J, with 20 bases between. This TCR derives from a human donor in good health. The rearrangement links TRBV10-3 to TRBJ2-2; the D call may be TRBD1 or TRBD2 (5 bases each). Source material: CD4+ T cells from blood buffy coats. CDR3 amino acids: CAISESGGRDSVANTGELFF. The DNA for the CDR3 is TGTGCCATCAGTGAGTCTGGAGGCAGGGATAGTGTTGCGAACACCGGGGAGCTGTTTTTT.